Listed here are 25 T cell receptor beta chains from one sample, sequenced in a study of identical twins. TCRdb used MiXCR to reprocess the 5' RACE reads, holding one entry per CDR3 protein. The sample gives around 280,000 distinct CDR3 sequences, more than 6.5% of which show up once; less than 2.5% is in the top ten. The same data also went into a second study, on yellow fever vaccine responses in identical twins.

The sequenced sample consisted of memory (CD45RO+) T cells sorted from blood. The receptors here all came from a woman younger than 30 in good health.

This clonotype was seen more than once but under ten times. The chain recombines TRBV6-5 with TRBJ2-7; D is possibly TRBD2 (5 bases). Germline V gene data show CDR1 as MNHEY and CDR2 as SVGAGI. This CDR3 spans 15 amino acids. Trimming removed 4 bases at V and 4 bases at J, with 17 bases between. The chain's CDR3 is CASSSPSLADYEQYF. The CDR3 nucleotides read TGTGCCAGCAGTTCCCCTAGTCTAGCTGATTACGAGCAGTACTTC.

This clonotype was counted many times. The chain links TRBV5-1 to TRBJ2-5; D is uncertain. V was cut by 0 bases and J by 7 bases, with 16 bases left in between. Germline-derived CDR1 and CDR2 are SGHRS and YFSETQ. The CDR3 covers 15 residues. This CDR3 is CASSLDDRSFGTQYF. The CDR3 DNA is TGCGCCAGCAGCTTGGATGATAGGTCTTTCGGGACCCAGTACTTC. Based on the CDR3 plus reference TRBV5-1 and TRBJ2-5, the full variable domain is KAGVTQTPRYLIKTRGQQVTLSCSPISGHRSVSWYQQTPGQGLQFLFEYFSETQRNKGNFPGRFSGRQFSNSRSEMNVSTLELGDSALYLCASSLDDRSFGTQYFGPGTRLLVL.

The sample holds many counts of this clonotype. CDR3 amino acids: CASSLMTVNTGELFF. The CDR3 DNA reads as TGCGCCAGCAGCTTGATGACAGTAAACACCGGGGAGCTGTTTTTT. This sequence joins TRBV5-1 and TRBJ2-2, with D possibly being TRBD1 (5 bases). The V gene's germline CDR1 is SGHRS and CDR2 YFSETQ. V was trimmed by 1 base and J by 2 bases, leaving 9 bases between them. The CDR3 covers 15 residues.

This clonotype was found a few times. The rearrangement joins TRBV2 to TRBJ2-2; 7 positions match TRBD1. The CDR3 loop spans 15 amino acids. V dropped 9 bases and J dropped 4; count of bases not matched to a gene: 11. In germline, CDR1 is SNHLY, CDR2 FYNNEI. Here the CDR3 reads CARSSGTARTGELFF. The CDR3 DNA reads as TGTGCCAGGTCATCCGGGACAGCACGCACCGGGGAGCTGTTTTTT.

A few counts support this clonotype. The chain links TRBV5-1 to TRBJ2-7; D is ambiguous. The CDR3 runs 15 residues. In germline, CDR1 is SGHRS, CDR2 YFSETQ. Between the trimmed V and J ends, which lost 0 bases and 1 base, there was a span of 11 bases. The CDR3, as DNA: TGCGCCAGCAGCTTGGATGTCTCTGGGTCCTACGAGCAGTACGTC. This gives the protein CASSLDVSGSYEQYV.

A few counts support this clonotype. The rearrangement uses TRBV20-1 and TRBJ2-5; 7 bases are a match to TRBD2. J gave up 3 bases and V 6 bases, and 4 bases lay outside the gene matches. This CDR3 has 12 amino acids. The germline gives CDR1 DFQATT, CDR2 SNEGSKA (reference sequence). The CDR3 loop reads CSAKRGEETQYF. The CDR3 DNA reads TGCAGTGCGAAGCGGGGAGAAGAGACCCAGTACTTC.

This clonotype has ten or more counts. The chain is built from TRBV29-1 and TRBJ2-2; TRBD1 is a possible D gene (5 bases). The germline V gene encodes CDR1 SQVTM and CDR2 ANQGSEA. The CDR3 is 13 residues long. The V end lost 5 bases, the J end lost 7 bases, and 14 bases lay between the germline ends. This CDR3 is CSVFRRTNGELFF. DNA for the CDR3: TGCAGCGTTTTCCGACGGACAAACGGGGAGCTGTTTTTT.

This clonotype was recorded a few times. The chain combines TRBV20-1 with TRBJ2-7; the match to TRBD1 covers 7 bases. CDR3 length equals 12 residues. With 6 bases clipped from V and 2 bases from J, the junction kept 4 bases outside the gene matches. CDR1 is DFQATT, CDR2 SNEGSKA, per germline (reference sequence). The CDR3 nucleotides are TGCAGTGCACCCGGGACAGCCTACGAGCAGTACGTC. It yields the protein CSAPGTAYEQYV.

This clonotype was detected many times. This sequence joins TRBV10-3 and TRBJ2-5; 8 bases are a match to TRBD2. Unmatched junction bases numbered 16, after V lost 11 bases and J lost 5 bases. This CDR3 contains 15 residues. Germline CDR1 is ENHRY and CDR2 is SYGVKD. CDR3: CASRSSGALRETQYF. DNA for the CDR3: TGTGCCTCCCGAAGTAGCGGGGCTCTCAGGGAGACCCAGTACTTC.

The CDR3 protein is CASSSTRLGIDTQYF. The CDR3 coding sequence is TGCGCCAGCAGTTCAACAAGGCTAGGAATAGATACGCAGTATTTT. The chain joins TRBV10-1 to TRBJ2-3; no clear D. V was shortened by 5 bases and J by 5 bases, with 17 bases between the two germline ends. Per germline, CDR1 WNHNN and CDR2 SYGVQD (reference sequence). The CDR3 is 15 amino acids.

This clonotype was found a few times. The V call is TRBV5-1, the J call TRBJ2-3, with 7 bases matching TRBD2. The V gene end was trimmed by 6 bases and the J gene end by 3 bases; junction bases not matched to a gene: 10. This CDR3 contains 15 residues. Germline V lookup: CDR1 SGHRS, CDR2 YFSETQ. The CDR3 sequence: CASTGREKLTDTQYF. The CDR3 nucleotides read TGCGCCAGCACCGGGCGGGAGAAACTAACAGATACGCAGTATTTT. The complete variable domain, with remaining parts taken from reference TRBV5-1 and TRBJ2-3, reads KAGVTQTPRYLIKTRGQQVTLSCSPISGHRSVSWYQQTPGQGLQFLFEYFSETQRNKGNFPGRFSGRQFSNSRSEMNVSTLELGDSALYLCASTGREKLTDTQYFGPGTRLTVL.

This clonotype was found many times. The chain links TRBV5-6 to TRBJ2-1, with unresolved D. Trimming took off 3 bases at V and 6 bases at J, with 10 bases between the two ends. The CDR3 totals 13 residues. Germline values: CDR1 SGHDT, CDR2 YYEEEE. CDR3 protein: CASSSRPFNEQFF. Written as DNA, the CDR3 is TGTGCCAGCAGCTCCCGACCGTTCAATGAGCAGTTCTTC.

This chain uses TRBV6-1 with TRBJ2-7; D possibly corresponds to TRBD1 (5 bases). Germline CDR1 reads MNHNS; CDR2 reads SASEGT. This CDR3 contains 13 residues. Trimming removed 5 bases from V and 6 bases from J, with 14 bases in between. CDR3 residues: CASSRALGREQYF. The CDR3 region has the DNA TGTGCCAGCAGTCGAGCATTGGGGCGCGAGCAGTACTTC.

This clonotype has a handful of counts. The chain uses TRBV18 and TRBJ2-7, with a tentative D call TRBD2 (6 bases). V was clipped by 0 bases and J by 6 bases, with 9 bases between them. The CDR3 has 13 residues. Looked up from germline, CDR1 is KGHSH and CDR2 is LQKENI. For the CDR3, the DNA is TGTGCCAGCTCACCACCGGGAGGTTCCGAGCAGTACTTC. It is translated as CASSPPGGSEQYF.

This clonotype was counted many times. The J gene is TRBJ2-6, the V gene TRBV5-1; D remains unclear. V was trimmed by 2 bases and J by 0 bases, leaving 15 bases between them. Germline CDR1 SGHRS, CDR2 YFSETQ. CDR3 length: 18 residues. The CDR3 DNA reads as TGCGCCAGCAGCTTCAGGTCCTCATCATTCTCTGGGGCCAACGTCCTGACTTTC. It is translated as CASSFRSSSFSGANVLTF.

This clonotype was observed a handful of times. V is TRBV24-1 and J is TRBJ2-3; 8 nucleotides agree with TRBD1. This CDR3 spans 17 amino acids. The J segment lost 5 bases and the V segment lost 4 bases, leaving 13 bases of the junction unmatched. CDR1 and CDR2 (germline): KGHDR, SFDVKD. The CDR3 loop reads CATSDSSGTGSKDTQYF. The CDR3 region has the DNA TGTGCCACCAGTGACTCTTCCGGGACAGGATCGAAAGATACGCAGTATTTT.

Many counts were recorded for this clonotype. Here the CDR3 DNA reads TGTGCCAGCAACGCGCACGGACAGGGAAACTATGGCTACACCTTC. Its translation: CASNAHGQGNYGYTF. V usage is TRBV12-3 or TRBV12-4 and J usage is TRBJ1-2, with 8 bases identical to TRBD1. Unmatched junction bases numbered 9, after V lost 7 bases and J lost 2 bases. The CDR3 consists of 15 residues.

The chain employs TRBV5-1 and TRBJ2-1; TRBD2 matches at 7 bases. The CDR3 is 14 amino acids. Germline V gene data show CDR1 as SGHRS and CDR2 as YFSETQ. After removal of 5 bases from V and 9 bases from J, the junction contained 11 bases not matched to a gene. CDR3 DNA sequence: TGCGCCAGCAGACCCTCGTGGGGGGAGGGTGAGCAGTTCTTC. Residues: CASRPSWGEGEQFF. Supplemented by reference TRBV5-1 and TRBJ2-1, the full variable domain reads KAGVTQTPRYLIKTRGQQVTLSCSPISGHRSVSWYQQTPGQGLQFLFEYFSETQRNKGNFPGRFSGRQFSNSRSEMNVSTLELGDSALYLCASRPSWGEGEQFFGPGTRLTVL.

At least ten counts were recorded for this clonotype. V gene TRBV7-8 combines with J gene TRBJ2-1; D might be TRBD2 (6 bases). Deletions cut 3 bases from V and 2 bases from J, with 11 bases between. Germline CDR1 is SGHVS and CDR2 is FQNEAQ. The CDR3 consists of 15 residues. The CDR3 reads CASSFSGVTYNEQFF. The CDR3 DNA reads TGTGCCAGCAGCTTTAGCGGAGTCACCTACAATGAGCAGTTCTTC.

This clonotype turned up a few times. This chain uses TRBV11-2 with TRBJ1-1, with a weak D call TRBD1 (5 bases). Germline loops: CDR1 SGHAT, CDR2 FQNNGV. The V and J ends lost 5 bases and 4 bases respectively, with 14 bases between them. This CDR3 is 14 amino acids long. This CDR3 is CASSQVGGATEAFF. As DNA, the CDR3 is TGTGCCAGCAGCCAAGTCGGGGGAGCCACTGAAGCTTTCTTT. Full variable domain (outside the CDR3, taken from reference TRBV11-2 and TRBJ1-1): EAGVAQSPRYKIIEKRQSVAFWCNPISGHATLYWYQQILGQGPKLLIQFQNNGVVDDSQLPKDRFSAERLKGVDSTLKIQPAKLEDSAVYLCASSQVGGATEAFFGQGTRLTVV.

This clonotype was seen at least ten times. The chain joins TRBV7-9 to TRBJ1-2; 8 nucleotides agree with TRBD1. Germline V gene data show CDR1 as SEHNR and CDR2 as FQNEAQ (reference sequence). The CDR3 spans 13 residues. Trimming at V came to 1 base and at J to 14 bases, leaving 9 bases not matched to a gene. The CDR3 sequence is CASSLDFDGTGTF. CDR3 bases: TGTGCCAGCAGCTTAGATTTTGATGGGACAGGTACCTTC. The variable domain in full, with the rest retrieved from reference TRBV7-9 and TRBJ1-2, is DTGVSQNPRHKITKRGQNVTFRCDPISEHNRLYWYRQTLGQGPEFLTYFQNEAQLEKSRLLSDRFSAERPKGSFSTLEIQRTEQGDSAMYLCASSLDFDGTGTFGSGTRLTVV.

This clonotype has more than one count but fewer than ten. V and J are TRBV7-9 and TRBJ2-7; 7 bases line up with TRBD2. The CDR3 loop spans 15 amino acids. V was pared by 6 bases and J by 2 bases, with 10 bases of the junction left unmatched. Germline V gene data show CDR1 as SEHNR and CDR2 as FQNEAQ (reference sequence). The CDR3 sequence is CASSPAASGPYEQYF. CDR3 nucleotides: TGTGCCAGCAGTCCAGCCGCTAGCGGTCCCTACGAGCAGTACTTC. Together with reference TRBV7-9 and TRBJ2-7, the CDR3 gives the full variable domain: DTGVSQNPRHKITKRGQNVTFRCDPISEHNRLYWYRQTLGQGPEFLTYFQNEAQLEKSRLLSDRFSAERPKGSFSTLEIQRTEQGDSAMYLCASSPAASGPYEQYFGPGTRLTVT.

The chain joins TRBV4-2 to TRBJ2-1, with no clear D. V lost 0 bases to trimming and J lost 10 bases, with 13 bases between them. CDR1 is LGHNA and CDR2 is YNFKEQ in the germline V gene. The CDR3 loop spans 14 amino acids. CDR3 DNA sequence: TGTGCCAGCAGCCAAGATCCCAACGGCAGCGAGCAGTTCTTC. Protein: CASSQDPNGSEQFF.

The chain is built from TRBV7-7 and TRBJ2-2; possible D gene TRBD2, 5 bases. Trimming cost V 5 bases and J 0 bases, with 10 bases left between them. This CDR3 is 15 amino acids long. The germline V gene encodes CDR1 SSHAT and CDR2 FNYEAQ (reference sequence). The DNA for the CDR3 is TGTGCCAGCAGCGCCGAGAGGGCGAACACCGGGGAGCTGTTTTTT. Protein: CASSAERANTGELFF.

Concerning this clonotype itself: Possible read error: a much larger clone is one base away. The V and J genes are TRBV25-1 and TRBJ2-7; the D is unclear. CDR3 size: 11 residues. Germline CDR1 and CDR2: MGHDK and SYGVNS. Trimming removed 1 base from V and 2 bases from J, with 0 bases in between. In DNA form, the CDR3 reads TGTGCCAGCAGTGAATCCTACGAGCAGTACTTC. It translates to CASSESYEQYF.